Each of the 15 T cell receptor beta chains below was sequenced from the same sample in a study of T cell repertoires in cytomegalovirus infection (dated by TCRdb to 2018 to 2020). TCRdb records Illumina HiSeq 1500 as the sequencer. The public reads were reprocessed in TCRdb via fastp at Q25 and MiXCR, keeping in-frame beta chains. Rows with a matching CDR3 protein are joined into one entry that keeps the most common DNA and genes. The sample data list about 180,000 distinct CDR3 sequences, and about 15% of these were observed just once. The biggest ten clones account for under 30% of the sample. Specimen: CD8+ T cells from PBMCs. Receptors were obtained from a human donor in good health (CMV status not recorded). Some clones in this sample may be carry-over from other donors' samples.

At least ten counts were recorded for this clonotype. The chain links TRBV6-2 or TRBV6-3 to TRBJ2-2; 11 positions match TRBD2. J was trimmed by 2 bases and V by 0 bases; bases with no gene match: 5. The length of the CDR3 is 18 residues. Germline values: CDR1 MNHEY, CDR2 SVGEGT. The CDR3 is CASSYSTSGGQNTGELFF. The CDR3 bases are TGTGCCAGCAGTTACTCCACTAGCGGGGGCCAAAACACCGGGGAGCTGTTTTTT.

The gene calls are TRBV20-1 and TRBJ2-2; 8 bases are a match to TRBD1. Germline loops: CDR1 DFQATT, CDR2 SNEGSKA (reference sequence). With 2 bases clipped from V and 7 bases from J, the junction kept 18 bases outside the gene matches. This CDR3 is built from 18 residues. As DNA, the CDR3 is TGCAGTGCTAGAAACCTAGACAGGGGTGCTCCCCGAGGCGGGGAGCTGTTTTTT. It codes for CSARNLDRGAPRGGELFF.

This clonotype has a handful of counts. V usage is TRBV28 and J usage is TRBJ2-3; TRBD1 aligns across 11 bases. The V segment lost 3 bases and the J segment 5 bases; nucleotides outside the gene matches: 13. The CDR3 is made up of 18 amino acids. Germline lookup yields CDR1 MDHEN and CDR2 SYDVKM. The CDR3 nucleotides read TGTGCCAGCAGTTTCCTCCTCCCGGGACAGGGGGACGAAGATACGCAGTATTTT. It codes for CASSFLLPGQGDEDTQYF.

The chain carries TRBV7-9 and TRBJ1-1, with TRBD1 as a possible D gene (6 bases). The CDR3 extends over 13 amino acids. Germline V gives CDR1 SEHNR, CDR2 FQNEAQ (reference sequence). V shed 3 bases and J shed 8 bases, with 13 bases lying between them. This chain's CDR3 is CASSFGTGWEAFF. In nucleotides, the CDR3 is TGTGCCAGCAGCTTCGGTACAGGGTGGGAAGCTTTCTTT.

Only a few counts were recorded for this clonotype. The gene calls are TRBV11-1 and TRBJ2-6; a weak D match, TRBD1 (5 bases). With 3 bases removed from V and 0 bases from J, the gap between germline ends came to 15 bases. CDR3 size: 18 residues. Germline CDR1 reads SGHAT; CDR2 reads FQDESV (reference sequence). The CDR3 here is CASSFPDTPSSGANVLTF. CDR3 coding DNA: TGTGCCAGCAGCTTTCCGGACACACCGTCCTCTGGGGCCAACGTCCTGACTTTC.

The gene calls are TRBV12-3 or TRBV12-4 and TRBJ2-5, with 7 bases lining up with TRBD1. The length of the CDR3 is 14 residues. V lost 5 bases, J lost 3 bases, and 6 bases stayed unmatched. The CDR3 DNA is TGTGCCAGCAGTGTCGGGACAGCGAAAGAGACCCAGTACTTC. Translating it yields CASSVGTAKETQYF.

This clonotype was recorded a few times. The CDR3 region is CASSQGVLEQYF. The CDR3 DNA sequence: TGTGCCAGCTCTCAGGGGGTGCTCGAGCAGTACTTC. The gene calls are TRBV6-2 or TRBV6-3 and TRBJ2-7; TRBD1 matches 7 bases. Germline values: CDR1 MNHEY, CDR2 SVGEGT. J lost 6 bases, V lost 8 bases, and 7 bases had no gene match. This CDR3 contains 12 residues.

The chain joins TRBV6-2 or TRBV6-3 to TRBJ2-1; 9 positions agree with TRBD2. Germline V gene data show CDR1 as MNHEY and CDR2 as SVGEGT. The V and J ends lost 0 bases and 4 bases, in that order; junction bases with no gene match: 4. CDR3 length: 16 residues. CDR3 in DNA: TGTGCCAGCAGTTACTCGACACTAGCGGGTTACAATGAGCAGTTCTTC. This encodes CASSYSTLAGYNEQFF.

The gene calls are TRBV7-9 and TRBJ1-4, with D perhaps TRBD1 (5 bases). The germline V gene encodes CDR1 SEHNR and CDR2 FQNEAQ (reference sequence). V shed 0 bases and J shed 6 bases, with 14 bases lying between them. The CDR3 length is 16 residues. Written as DNA, the CDR3 is TGTGCCAGCAGCTTAGCGACCCGGGGGGTTCATGAAAAACTGTTTTTT. Its protein product is CASSLATRGVHEKLFF.

The chain is built from TRBV12-3 or TRBV12-4 and TRBJ1-4, with unresolved D. V was trimmed by 6 bases and J by 10 bases, leaving 12 bases between them. The CDR3 loop spans 12 amino acids. CDR3 nucleotide sequence: TGTGCCAGCAGGATTTCTTCGGGAAAACTGTTTTTT. The encoded protein is CASRISSGKLFF.

In its sample, this clonotype was seen a few times. The chain is built from TRBV4-2 and TRBJ2-2, with 8 bases aligning to TRBD1. CDR1 is LGHNA and CDR2 is YNFKEQ in the germline V gene. The CDR3 runs to 19 residues. V lost 0 bases and J lost 5; bases outside the gene matches: 14. CDR3 in amino acids: CASSQDHGEQGARTGELFF. DNA for the CDR3: TGTGCCAGCAGCCAAGATCATGGAGAGCAGGGGGCTCGGACCGGGGAGCTGTTTTTT.

The V gene is TRBV7-2, the J gene TRBJ2-5; D gene ambiguous. Germline CDR1 and CDR2: SGHTA and FQGNSA. This CDR3 contains 15 residues. The V end was cut by 1 base, the J end by 1 base, with 10 bases between. As DNA, the CDR3 is TGTGCCAGCAGCTTAGGGGGTGGCGCCCAAGAGACCCAGTACTTC. Its protein is CASSLGGGAQETQYF.

This clonotype showed up just a few times. J is TRBJ1-5 and V is TRBV6-2 or TRBV6-3; a possible D gene is TRBD1 (6 bases). Trimming took off 0 bases at V and 10 bases at J, with 19 bases between the two ends. Germline loops: CDR1 MNHEY, CDR2 SVGEGT. This CDR3 comprises 16 residues. This chain's CDR3 is CASSYSLQGGVGPQHF. CDR3 sequence (DNA): TGTGCCAGCAGTTACTCCCTACAGGGTGGGGTTGGACCCCAGCATTTT.

V and J are TRBV20-1 and TRBJ2-3; a weak D match, TRBD2 (7 bases). The CDR3 length is 17 residues. Trimming cost V 4 bases and J 6 bases, with 26 bases left between them. CDR1 and CDR2 from the germline V gene are DFQATT and SNEGSKA (reference sequence). CDR3 nucleotides: TGCAGTGCTACTCCCCCGAGTGGGGGGGGGCCTTCGGATACGCAGTATTTT. As protein: CSATPPSGGGPSDTQYF.

The chain uses TRBV28 and TRBJ1-5, with 10 bases aligning to TRBD1. Trimming at V came to 6 bases and at J to 6 bases, leaving 5 bases not matched to a gene. CDR1 and CDR2 from the germline V gene are MDHEN and SYDVKM. The CDR3 runs 14 residues. The CDR3 DNA follows: TGTGCCAGCAGAGGGGGACAGGGGAGTCAGCCCCAGCATTTT. Translation: CASRGGQGSQPQHF.